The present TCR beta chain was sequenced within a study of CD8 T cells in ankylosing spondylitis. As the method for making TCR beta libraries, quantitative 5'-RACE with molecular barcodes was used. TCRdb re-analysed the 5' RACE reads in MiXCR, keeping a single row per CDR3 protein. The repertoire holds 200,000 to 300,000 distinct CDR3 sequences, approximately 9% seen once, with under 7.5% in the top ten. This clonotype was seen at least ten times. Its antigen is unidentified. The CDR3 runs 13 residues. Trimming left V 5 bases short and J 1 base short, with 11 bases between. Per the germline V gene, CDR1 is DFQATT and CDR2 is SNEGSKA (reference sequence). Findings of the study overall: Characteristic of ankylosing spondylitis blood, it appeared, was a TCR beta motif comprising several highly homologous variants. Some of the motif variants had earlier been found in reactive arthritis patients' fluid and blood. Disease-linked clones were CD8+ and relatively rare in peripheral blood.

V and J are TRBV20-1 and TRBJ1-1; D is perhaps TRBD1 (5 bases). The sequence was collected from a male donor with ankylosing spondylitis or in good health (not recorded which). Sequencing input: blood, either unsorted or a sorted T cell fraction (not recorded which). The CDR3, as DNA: TGCAGTGCTGGGGGGGGTTGGAACACTGAAGCTTTCTTT. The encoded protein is CSAGGGWNTEAFF.